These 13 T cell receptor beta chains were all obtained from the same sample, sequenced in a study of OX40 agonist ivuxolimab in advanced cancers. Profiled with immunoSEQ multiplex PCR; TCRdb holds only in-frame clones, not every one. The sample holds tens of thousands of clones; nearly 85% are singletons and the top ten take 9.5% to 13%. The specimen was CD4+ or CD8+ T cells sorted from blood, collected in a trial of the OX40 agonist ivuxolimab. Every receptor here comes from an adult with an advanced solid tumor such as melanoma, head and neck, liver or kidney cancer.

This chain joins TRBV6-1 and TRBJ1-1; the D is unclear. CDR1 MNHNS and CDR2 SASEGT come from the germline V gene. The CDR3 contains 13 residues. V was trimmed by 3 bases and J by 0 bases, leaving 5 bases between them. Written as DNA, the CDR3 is TGTGCCAGCAGTGAGAGGTTGAACACTGAAGCTTTCTTT. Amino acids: CASSERLNTEAFF.

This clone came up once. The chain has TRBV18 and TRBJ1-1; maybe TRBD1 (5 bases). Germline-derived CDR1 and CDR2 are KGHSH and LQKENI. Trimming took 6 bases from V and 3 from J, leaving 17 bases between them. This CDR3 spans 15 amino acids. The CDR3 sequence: CASSPGRGQDTEAFF. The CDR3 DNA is TGTGCCAGCTCCCCAGGGAGGGGCCAGGACACTGAAGCTTTCTTT.

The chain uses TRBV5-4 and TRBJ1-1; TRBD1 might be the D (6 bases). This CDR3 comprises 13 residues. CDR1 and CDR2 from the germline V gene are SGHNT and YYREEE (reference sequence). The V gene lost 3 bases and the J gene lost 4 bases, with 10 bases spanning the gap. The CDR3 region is CASSSQGITEAFF. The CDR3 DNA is TGTGCCAGCAGCTCCCAGGGGATCACTGAAGCTTTCTTT.

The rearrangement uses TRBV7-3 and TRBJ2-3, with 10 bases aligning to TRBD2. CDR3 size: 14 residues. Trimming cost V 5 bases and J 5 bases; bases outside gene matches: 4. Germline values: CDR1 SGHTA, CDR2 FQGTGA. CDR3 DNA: TGTGCCAGCAGCCTGGGACTAGCGCAAGATACGCAGTATTTT. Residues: CASSLGLAQDTQYF.

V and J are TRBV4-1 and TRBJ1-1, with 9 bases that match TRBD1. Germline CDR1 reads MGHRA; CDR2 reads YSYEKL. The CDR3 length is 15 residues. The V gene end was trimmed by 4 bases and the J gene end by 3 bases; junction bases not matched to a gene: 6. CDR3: CASSPRGQGYTEAFF. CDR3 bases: TGCGCCAGCAGCCCCAGAGGACAGGGGTACACTGAAGCTTTCTTT.

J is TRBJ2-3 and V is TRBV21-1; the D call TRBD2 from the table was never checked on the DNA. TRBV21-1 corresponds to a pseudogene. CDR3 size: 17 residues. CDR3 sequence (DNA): TGTGCCAGCAGCACCAGCACGGCTAGCGGGAGTGCAGATACGCAGTATTTT. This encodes CASSTSTASGSADTQYF.

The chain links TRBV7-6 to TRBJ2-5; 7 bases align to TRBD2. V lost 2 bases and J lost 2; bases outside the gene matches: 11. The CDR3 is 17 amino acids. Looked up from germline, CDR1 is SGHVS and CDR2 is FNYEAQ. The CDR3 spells CASSLLGGRVGQETQYF. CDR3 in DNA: TGTGCCAGCAGCTTACTGGGCGGGAGAGTGGGACAAGAGACCCAGTACTTC.

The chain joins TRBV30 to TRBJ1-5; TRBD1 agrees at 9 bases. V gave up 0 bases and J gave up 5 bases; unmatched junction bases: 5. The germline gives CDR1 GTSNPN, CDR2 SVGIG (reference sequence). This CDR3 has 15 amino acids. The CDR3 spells CAWSVTGGSHQPQHF. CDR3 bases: TGTGCCTGGAGTGTAACAGGGGGCTCCCATCAGCCCCAGCATTTT.

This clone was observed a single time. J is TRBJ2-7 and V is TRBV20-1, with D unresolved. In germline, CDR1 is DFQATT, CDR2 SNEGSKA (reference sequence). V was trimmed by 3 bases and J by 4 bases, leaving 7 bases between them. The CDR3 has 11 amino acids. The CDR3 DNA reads TGCAGTGCTAGGCTAGGGTACGAGCAGTACTTC. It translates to CSARLGYEQYF.

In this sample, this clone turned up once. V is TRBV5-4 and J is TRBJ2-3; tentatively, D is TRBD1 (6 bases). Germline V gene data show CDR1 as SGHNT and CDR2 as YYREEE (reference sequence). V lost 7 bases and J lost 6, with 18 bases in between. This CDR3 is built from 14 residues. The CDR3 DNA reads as TGTGCCAGCCGTCCCGGACAGCACCAGGATACGCAGTATTTT. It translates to CASRPGQHQDTQYF.

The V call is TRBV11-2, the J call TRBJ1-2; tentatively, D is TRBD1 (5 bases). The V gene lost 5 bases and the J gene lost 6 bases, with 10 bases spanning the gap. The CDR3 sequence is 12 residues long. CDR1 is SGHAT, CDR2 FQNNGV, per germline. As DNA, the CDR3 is TGTGCCAGCAGCCCGACGGGGGATGGCTACACCTTC. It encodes CASSPTGDGYTF.

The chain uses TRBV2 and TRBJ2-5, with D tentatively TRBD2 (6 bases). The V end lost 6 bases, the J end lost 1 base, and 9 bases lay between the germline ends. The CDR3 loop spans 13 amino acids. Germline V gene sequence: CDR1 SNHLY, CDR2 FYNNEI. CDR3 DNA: TGTGCCAGCAGCTGGGACTTCCAAGAGACCCAGTACTTC. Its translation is CASSWDFQETQYF.

As DNA, the CDR3 is TGTGCCAGCAGCTTGGGGCCGGGACAGAGCACAGATACGCAGTATTTT. Translated, it gives CASSLGPGQSTDTQYF. The chain joins TRBV5-4 to TRBJ2-3; TRBD1 agrees at 7 bases. The length of the CDR3 is 16 residues. Per the germline V gene, CDR1 is SGHNT and CDR2 is YYREEE (reference sequence). V lost 0 bases to trimming and J lost 0 bases; unmatched junction nucleotides: 4.